This T cell receptor (beta chain) was captured by sequencing in a study of blood T cell repertoires in COVID-19. Many counts were recorded for this clone. The V end was cut by 6 bases, the J end by 0 bases, with 17 bases between. Germline values: CDR1 MNHEY, CDR2 SMNVEV (reference sequence). The CDR3 consists of 16 residues. The protocol was immunoSEQ multiplex PCR, while the TCRdb copy is restricted to in-frame clones and leaves out a portion. Counted here are about 80,000 clones, 60% to 85% occurring once; the ten biggest clones make up 15% to 20%. The V gene is TRBV27, the J gene TRBJ1-1, with a tentative D call TRBD1 (5 bases). The TCR was taken from a human donor in a cohort sampled during active COVID-19. Sample: peripheral blood. CDR3 DNA: TGTGCCAGCAGACCCTGGTTGACAGCCATGAACACTGAAGCTTTCTTT. It specifies CASRPWLTAMNTEAFF.